A selection of T cell receptor beta chains follows, all from one sample in a study of beta chain features in type 1 diabetes. Using immunoSEQ multiplex PCR, the repertoire was profiled, and TCRdb retains in-frame clones only, with some absent. Altogether 250,000 or so clones are present, approximately 15% being singletons, with the ten largest covering approximately 0.018%. Sequenced input: naive CD4+ T cells from blood. These receptors were obtained from a man aged 30-40 years with type 1 diabetes. The CDR3 runs from the conserved cysteine through the conserved F or W. The D gene is left open where the match is weak. Only some rows state a clone size, as once, few, many or a class for expanded clones.

size: few
J: TRBJ2-2
V: TRBV7-2
D: TRBD2
CDR3: CASSPGLAVGELFF
DNA: TGTGCCAGCAGCCCGGGACTAGCAGTCGGGGAGCTGTTTTTT

size: few
J: TRBJ2-2
V: TRBV7-2
D: TRBD2
CDR3: CASSEEPSGANTGELFF
DNA: TGTGCCAGCAGCGAGGAGCCTAGCGGGGCTAACACCGGGGAGCTGTTTTTT

size: NA
J: TRBJ1-5
V: TRBV2
D: NA
CDR3: CATSTGFQPQHF
DNA: TGTGCCACCTCAACAGGGTTTCAGCCCCAGCATTTT

size: NA
J: TRBJ2-1
V: TRBV29-1
D: NA
CDR3: CSVVRSLNEQFF
DNA: TGCAGCGTTGTCCGTAGCCTAAATGAGCAGTTCTTC

size: NA
J: TRBJ1-5
V: TRBV29-1
D: TRBD1
CDR3: CSVGDSNQPQHF
DNA: TGCAGCGTCGGGGACAGTAATCAGCCCCAGCATTTT

size: few
J: TRBJ2-5
V: TRBV7-2
D: NA
CDR3: CASSFGVRKETQYF
DNA: TGTGCCAGCAGCTTCGGAGTGAGGAAGGAGACCCAGTACTTC

size: few
J: TRBJ2-2
V: TRBV6-6
D: NA
CDR3: CASSYSGESNTGELFF
DNA: TGTGCCAGCAGTTACTCGGGCGAATCGAACACCGGGGAGCTGTTTTTT

size: few
J: TRBJ2-1
V: TRBV18
D: TRBD1
CDR3: CASSPPGQGLNEQFF
DNA: TGTGCCAGCTCACCACCGGGACAGGGTCTAAATGAGCAGTTCTTC

size: NA
J: TRBJ1-5
V: TRBV7-8
D: NA
CDR3: CASSLGVSRGQPQHF
DNA: TGTGCCAGCAGCTTAGGAGTCAGTAGGGGTCAGCCCCAGCATTTT

size: NA
J: TRBJ2-2
V: TRBV5-8
D: TRBD1
CDR3: CASSYGDSANTGELFF
DNA: TGTGCCAGCAGCTACGGGGACAGCGCGAACACCGGGGAGCTGTTTTTT

size: few
J: TRBJ1-2
V: TRBV30
D: NA
CDR3: CAWSVGEAANYGYTF
DNA: TGTGCCTGGAGTGTAGGTGAAGCGGCTAACTATGGCTACACCTTC

size: few
J: TRBJ2-7
V: TRBV6-6
D: NA
CDR3: CASSYSGSSYEQYF
DNA: TGTGCCAGCAGTTACTCGGGCAGTTCCTACGAGCAGTACTTC

size: few
J: TRBJ1-1
V: TRBV30
D: TRBD1
CDR3: CAWNTGALNTEAFF
DNA: TGTGCCTGGAATACAGGGGCCCTGAACACTGAAGCTTTCTTT

size: few
J: TRBJ2-5
V: TRBV7-9
D: NA
CDR3: CASSLVFTNQETQYF
DNA: TGTGCCAGCAGCTTAGTTTTTACAAACCAAGAGACCCAGTACTTC

size: few
J: TRBJ1-1
V: TRBV6-1
D: NA
CDR3: CASSFERNTEAFF
DNA: TGTGCCAGCAGTTTCGAGCGGAACACTGAAGCTTTCTTT

size: few
J: TRBJ1-2
V: TRBV18
D: TRBD1
CDR3: CASSPATGTNYGYTF
DNA: TGTGCCAGCTCACCGGCGACAGGGACAAACTATGGCTACACCTTC

size: few
J: TRBJ2-7
V: TRBV12-5
D: NA
CDR3: CASGSRTDEQYF
DNA: TGTGCTAGTGGTTCCCGGACTGACGAGCAGTACTTC

size: NA
J: TRBJ1-5
V: TRBV7-8
D: NA
CDR3: CASSLASETQHF
DNA: TGTGCCAGCAGCTTAGCATCGGAGACCCAGCATTTT

size: NA
J: TRBJ1-1
V: TRBV18
D: TRBD1
CDR3: CASSPGTVNTEAFF
DNA: TGTGCCAGCTCACCAGGGACAGTGAACACTGAAGCTTTCTTT

size: few
J: TRBJ2-2
V: TRBV30
D: NA
CDR3: CAWSVAGANTGELFF
DNA: TGTGCCTGGAGTGTAGCCGGGGCGAACACCGGGGAGCTGTTTTTT

size: few
J: TRBJ2-5
V: TRBV30
D: NA
CDR3: CAWSVQHQETQYF
DNA: TGTGCCTGGAGTGTACAGCACCAAGAGACCCAGTACTTC

size: NA
J: TRBJ2-7
V: TRBV28
D: TRBD1
CDR3: CASSPDRDYAYEQYF
DNA: TGTGCCAGCAGCCCGGACAGGGATTATGCGTACGAGCAGTACTTC

size: NA
J: TRBJ1-2
V: TRBV7-8
D: NA
CDR3: CASSLGGARGRSGYTF
DNA: TGTGCCAGCAGCTTAGGAGGGGCCAGGGGCCGAAGTGGCTACACCTTC

size: NA
J: TRBJ2-3
V: TRBV4-1
D: TRBD2
CDR3: CASSQEGGLVAGSRGDTQYF
DNA: TGCGCCAGCAGCCAAGAGGGGGGGTTGGTAGCGGGGTCCCGTGGAGATACGCAGTATTTT

size: few
J: TRBJ2-5
V: TRBV2
D: TRBD2
CDR3: CASSGTSQETQYF
DNA: TGTGCCAGCAGCGGGACTAGCCAAGAGACCCAGTACTTC

size: NA
J: TRBJ2-5
V: TRBV5-1
D: TRBD1
CDR3: CASGRFGQGLETQYF
DNA: TGCGCCAGCGGCCGTTTTGGACAGGGGTTGGAGACCCAGTACTTC

size: few
J: TRBJ1-1
V: TRBV30
D: TRBD1
CDR3: CAWSVLPLDRGLLPNTEAFF
DNA: TGTGCCTGGAGTGTACTCCCCTTGGACAGGGGGCTTCTTCCGAACACTGAAGCTTTCTTT

size: NA
J: TRBJ2-7
V: TRBV19
D: TRBD1
CDR3: CASSLGTGMYEQYF
DNA: TGTGCCAGTAGTCTGGGGACAGGGATGTACGAGCAGTACTTC

size: NA
J: TRBJ2-7
V: TRBV2
D: TRBD1
CDR3: CASSELDWQGASYEQYF
DNA: TGTGCCAGCAGTGAGCTAGATTGGCAGGGGGCCTCCTACGAGCAGTACTTC

size: few
J: TRBJ1-2
V: TRBV28
D: NA
CDR3: CASSFGVTPYGYTF
DNA: TGTGCCAGCAGTTTTGGAGTTACTCCCTATGGCTACACCTTC

size: NA
J: TRBJ1-4
V: TRBV18
D: NA
CDR3: CASREGATNEKLFF
DNA: TGTGCCAGCAGGGAGGGAGCAACTAATGAAAAACTGTTTTTT

size: NA
J: TRBJ2-7
V: TRBV18
D: TRBD2
CDR3: CASSPAGTTVSYEQYF
DNA: TGTGCCAGCTCACCAGCCGGGACTACCGTCTCCTACGAGCAGTACTTC

size: NA
J: TRBJ2-1
V: TRBV7-6
D: TRBD2
CDR3: CASSPRTSGTTYNEQFF
DNA: TGTGCCAGCAGCCCGCGGACTAGCGGGACCACCTACAATGAGCAGTTCTTC

size: NA
J: TRBJ2-3
V: TRBV9
D: TRBD2
CDR3: CASSAQTSGRATDTQYF
DNA: TGTGCCAGCAGCGCCCAGACTAGCGGGAGGGCCACAGATACGCAGTATTTT

size: few
J: TRBJ1-4
V: TRBV30
D: NA
CDR3: CAWSGLRASTNEKLFF
DNA: TGTGCCTGGAGTGGCCTTAGAGCTTCAACTAATGAAAAACTGTTTTTT

size: few
J: TRBJ2-1
V: TRBV30
D: TRBD2
CDR3: CAWSATSGGALVLFF
DNA: TGTGCCTGGAGTGCAACTAGCGGGGGGGCCTTAGTTCTGTTCTTC

size: once
J: TRBJ2-5
V: TRBV5-6
D: TRBD2
CDR3: CASSLVGELAEETQYF
DNA: TGTGCCAGCAGCTTGGTCGGGGAACTAGCGGAAGAGACCCAGTACTTC

size: NA
J: TRBJ1-2
V: TRBV7-2
D: TRBD1
CDR3: CASSYTGADYGYTF
DNA: TGTGCCAGCAGCTACACAGGGGCCGACTATGGCTACACCTTC

size: NA
J: TRBJ2-1
V: TRBV6-1
D: TRBD2
CDR3: CASRRLADEQFF
DNA: TGTGCCAGCAGGCGACTAGCAGATGAGCAGTTCTTC

size: NA
J: TRBJ2-1
V: TRBV5-1
D: NA
CDR3: CARVSSPAGRYNEQFF
DNA: TGCGCCAGGGTAAGTTCCCCTGCGGGACGGTACAATGAGCAGTTCTTC

size: NA
J: TRBJ2-7
V: TRBV2
D: TRBD2
CDR3: CASRQAGSGEQYF
DNA: TGTGCCAGCAGACAAGCGGGATCGGGCGAGCAGTACTTC

size: few
J: TRBJ2-7
V: TRBV18
D: TRBD2
CDR3: CASSLREGSHEQYF
DNA: TGTGCCAGCTCACTGCGGGAGGGCAGCCACGAGCAGTACTTC